Here is one TCR beta chain with its context. Its antigen is not known. The sample is drawn from a study of cytomegalovirus exposure and HLA in healthy donors. Study-level information: Earlier, some 180 million T cells were analyzed, and some 120 million unique TCR beta sequences were found among them. Notes on the study in general: Earlier analysis yielded a pattern in which most TCR beta V segments were productive about 90% or about 30% of the time.

The CDR3 is made up of 14 amino acids. Germline V CDR1 and CDR2: SGHTA, FQGNSA. V lost 5 bases, J lost 5 bases, and 6 bases stayed unmatched. The PCR employed 60 Vbeta primers together with 13 Jbeta primers. Using immunoSEQ multiplex PCR, the repertoire was profiled, and TCRdb retains in-frame clones only, with some absent. The data contain 190,000 or so clones, less than 90% of them seen just once; the ten biggest clones take up 1.5% to 2%. J is TRBJ1-3 and V is TRBV7-2, with 7 nucleotides matching TRBD1. Source material: PBMCs. The origin of this receptor is a man aged 50 to 59 in good health and CMV-seronegative. The CDR3 DNA follows: TGTGCCAGCAGCAGAGGGACAGTCAGAAACACCATATATTTT. Amino acid sequence: CASSRGTVRNTIYF.